This T cell receptor (beta chain) appears in the sequencing data of a study of T cells in Graves' hyperthyroidism and ophthalmopathy. Researchers took RNA transcripts and amplified the TCR beta CDR3 regions from them. The HTBI set primed first-round TCR CDR3 RT-PCR. TCRdb ran MiXCR on the multiplex PCR reads and lists one entry per CDR3 protein. Here the sample spans about 740,000 distinct CDR3 sequences, 11% to 15% being singletons. With a duration under 2 months, the hyperthyroidism was newly diagnosed in patients aged 18 to 65. Investigators excluded patients with uncontrolled infection, other autoimmune disease, pregnancy or lactation. The CDR3 has 18 residues. CDR1 is SGHNT, CDR2 YYREEE, per germline (reference sequence). Trimming at V came to 4 bases and at J to 1 base, leaving 10 bases not matched to a gene.

The specimen was blood. The sequence was collected from a woman aged 18-29 years with Graves' hyperthyroidism. The chain couples TRBV5-4 to TRBJ2-7; the match to TRBD2 covers 14 bases. CDR3 protein: CASSKQGLAGVESYEQYF. The CDR3 DNA follows: TGTGCCAGCAGCAAGCAGGGACTAGCGGGAGTGGAATCCTACGAGCAGTACTTC. The full variable domain, with the rest looked up from reference TRBV5-4 and TRBJ2-7, is ETGVTQSPTHLIKTRGQQVTLRCSSQSGHNTVSWYQQALGQGPQFIFQYYREEENGRGNFPPRFSGLQFPNYSSELNVNALELDDSALYLCASSKQGLAGVESYEQYFGPGTRLTVT.